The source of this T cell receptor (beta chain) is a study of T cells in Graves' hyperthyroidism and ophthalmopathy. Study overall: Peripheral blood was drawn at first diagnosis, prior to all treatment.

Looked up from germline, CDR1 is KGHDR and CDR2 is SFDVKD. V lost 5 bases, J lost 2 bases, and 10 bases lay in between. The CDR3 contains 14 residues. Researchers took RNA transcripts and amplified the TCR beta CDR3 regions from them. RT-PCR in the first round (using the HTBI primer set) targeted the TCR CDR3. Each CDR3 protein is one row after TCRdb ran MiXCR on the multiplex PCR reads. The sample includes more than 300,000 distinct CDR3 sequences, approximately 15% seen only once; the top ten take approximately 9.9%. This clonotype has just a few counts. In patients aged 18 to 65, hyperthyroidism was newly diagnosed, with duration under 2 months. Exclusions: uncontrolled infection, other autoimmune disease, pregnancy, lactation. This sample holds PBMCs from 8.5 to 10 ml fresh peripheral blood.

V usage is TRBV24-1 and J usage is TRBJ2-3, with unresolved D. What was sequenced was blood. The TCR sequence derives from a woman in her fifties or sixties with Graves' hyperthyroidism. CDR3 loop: CATSGSVLTDTQYF. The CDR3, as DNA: TGTGCCACCAGTGGAAGCGTTCTCACAGATACGCAGTATTTT.